This T cell receptor (beta chain) was captured in a study of cytomegalovirus exposure and HLA in healthy donors. Looking at the study overall: Genetic ancestry analysis placed 75% to 85% of the 398 donors that were genotyped in the Caucasian-associated cluster. Notes on the study in general: Serostatus for CMV was the only available immune exposure information. A later analysis by the authors found several of the most significant clusters apparently linked to common viral pathogens.

Primers included in the PCR were 60 Vbeta and 13 Jbeta primers. Profiled with immunoSEQ multiplex PCR; TCRdb holds only in-frame clones, not every one. This sample has 110,000 or so clones, with roughly 80% found just once. This clone came up a few times. Its specificity is not known. After removal of 7 bases from V and 4 bases from J, the junction contained 10 bases not matched to a gene. This CDR3 spans 15 amino acids. Per germline, CDR1 MNHNS and CDR2 SASEGT. The TCR was taken from a man aged 50-60 years in good health and CMV-seropositive. This chain joins TRBV6-1 and TRBJ1-5, with TRBD1 matching over 7 bases. Sequencing used PBMCs. CDR3 loop: CASIESGGGNQPQHF. CDR3 DNA sequence: TGTGCCAGCATTGAGTCAGGGGGAGGAAATCAGCCCCAGCATTTT.